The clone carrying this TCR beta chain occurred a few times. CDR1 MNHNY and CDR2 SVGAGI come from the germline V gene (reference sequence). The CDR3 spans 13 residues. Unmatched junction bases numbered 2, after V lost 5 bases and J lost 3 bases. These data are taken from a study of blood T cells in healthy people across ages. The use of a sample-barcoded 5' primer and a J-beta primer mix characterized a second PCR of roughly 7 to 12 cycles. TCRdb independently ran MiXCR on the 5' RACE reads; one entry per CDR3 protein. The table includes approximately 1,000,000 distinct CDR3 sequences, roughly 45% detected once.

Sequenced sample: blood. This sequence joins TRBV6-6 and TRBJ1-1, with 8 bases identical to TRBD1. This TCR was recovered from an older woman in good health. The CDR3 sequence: CASSKDRDTEAFF. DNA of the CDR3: TGTGCCAGCAGTAAGGACAGGGACACTGAAGCTTTCTTT.